This TCR beta chain was profiled in a study of cytomegalovirus exposure and HLA in healthy donors. Findings of the study overall: Based on reports, TCR beta sequences accurately predicted HLA-A and HLA-B alleles for most subjects.

V lost 6 bases, J lost 3 bases, and 9 bases lay in between. CDR1 and CDR2 from the germline V gene are MNHEY and SVGAGI. The CDR3 contains 12 residues. About this clone: Its target is unknown.

This PCR relied on a set of 60 Vbeta primers and 13 Jbeta primers. Sequenced by immunoSEQ multiplex PCR; TCRdb stores in-frame clones only, minus some. The table lists roughly 68,000 clones, roughly four fifths of them singletons. This chain joins TRBV6-5 and TRBJ2-7; possible D gene TRBD1, 6 bases. This sequence was found in a woman aged 25 to 39 in good health and CMV-seropositive. Sample: PBMCs. The CDR3 is CASSRDNYEQYF. The CDR3 bases are TGTGCCAGCAGCAGGGACAACTACGAGCAGTACTTC.